The clone carrying this T cell receptor (beta chain) was counted between two and nine times. These data are taken from a study of lung T cells in sarcoidosis with Löfgren's syndrome. CDR3 length: 15 residues. Trimming cost V 5 bases and J 0 bases, with 8 bases left between them. Per the germline V gene, CDR1 is MGHDK and CDR2 is SYGVNS. A single record per CDR3 protein comes from TCRdb applying MiXCR to the reads. The sample holds 60,000 to 65,000 distinct CDR3 sequences; around 20% are singletons and the top ten take about 2.2%. The V call is TRBV25-1, the J call TRBJ2-6; possible D gene TRBD1, 5 bases. The source material was CD4+ T cells from PBMCs. This clonotype was sampled from a human donor with sarcoidosis (Löfgren's syndrome or another form), or a control subject (not recorded which). The CDR3 region has the DNA TGTGCCAGCAGTTTCACAGGCTCTGGGGCCAACGTCCTGACTTTC. It translates to CASSFTGSGANVLTF.